What follows are 23 T cell receptor beta chains derived from one specimen sequenced in a study of shared clonotypes between healthy human individuals. Profiling relied on immunoSEQ multiplex PCR, and the TCRdb table lists in-frame clones only, not all of them. The sample consists of 300,000 to 400,000 clones, around 74% of them appearing once. Sequencing was done on a sample of memory CD4+ T cells sorted from blood. Indicated subset: CD45RA-negative fraction. The source of these receptors is a man aged 25 to 40 in good health.

This clone occurred a few times. The genes are TRBV6-1 and TRBJ1-2; D not certain. The length of the CDR3 is 10 residues. The germline V and J ends were trimmed by 5 bases and 4 bases, with 2 bases remaining between them. Germline V gene data show CDR1 as MNHNS and CDR2 as SASEGT. The CDR3 region is CASSTYGYTF. CDR3 DNA: TGTGCCAGCAGTACCTATGGCTACACCTTC.

The genes are TRBV7-3 and TRBJ2-2; D is unclear. Trimming cost V 2 bases and J 0 bases, with 10 bases left between them. This CDR3 has 16 amino acids. Germline CDR1 is SGHTA and CDR2 is FQGTGA. The chain's CDR3 is CASSLSRHANTGELFF. The CDR3 coding sequence is TGTGCCAGCAGCTTATCCCGGCACGCGAACACCGGGGAGCTGTTTTTT. Using reference TRBV7-3 and TRBJ2-2 for the parts outside the CDR3, the full variable domain is GAGVSQTPSNKVTEKGKYVELRCDPISGHTALYWYRQSLGQGPEFLIYFQGTGAADDSGLPNDRFFAVRPEGSVSTLKIQRTERGDSAVYLCASSLSRHANTGELFFGEGSRLTVL.

The J gene is TRBJ1-1, the V gene TRBV19; 9 nucleotides match TRBD1. CDR3 length: 15 residues. Per germline, CDR1 LNHDA and CDR2 SQIVND (reference sequence). The ends lost 11 bases at V and 6 bases at J; junction bases unmatched: 16. CDR3 bases: TGTGCCTCACGGGACAGGGAACTAAATATCGCTGAAGCTTTCTTT. Protein product: CASRDRELNIAEAFF. Drawing the rest from reference TRBV19 and TRBJ1-1, the complete variable domain is DGGITQSPKYLFRKEGQNVTLSCEQNLNHDAMYWYRQDPGQGLRLIYYSQIVNDFQKGDIAEGYSVSREKKESFPLTVTSAQKNPTAFYLCASRDRELNIAEAFFGQGTRLTVV.

V usage is TRBV4-3 and J usage is TRBJ2-3; the D gene is possibly TRBD1 (5 bases). CDR3 length: 15 residues. Trimming left V 1 base short and J 2 bases short, with 10 bases between. The V gene's germline CDR1 is LGHNA and CDR2 YSLEER. Here the CDR3 DNA reads TGCGCCAGCAGCCAAGGGGGCGGCCCCACAGATACGCAGTATTTT. Protein sequence: CASSQGGGPTDTQYF.

This chain joins TRBV18 and TRBJ2-5; unclear D gene. Trimming left V 6 bases short and J 5 bases short, with 7 bases between. The V gene's germline CDR1 is KGHSH and CDR2 LQKENI. The CDR3 is 11 amino acids. This chain's CDR3 is CASSRAETQYF. The CDR3 region has the DNA TGTGCCAGCTCCCGGGCGGAGACCCAGTACTTC.

The V gene is TRBV10-3, the J gene TRBJ1-1; 8 bases line up with TRBD1. J was trimmed by 4 bases and V by 6 bases; bases with no gene match: 7. Germline V gene data show CDR1 as ENHRY and CDR2 as SYGVKD. CDR3 length: 14 amino acids. Here the CDR3 DNA reads TGTGCCATCAGCCTTGGACAGGGTATCACTGAAGCTTTCTTT. Encoded protein: CAISLGQGITEAFF.

V is TRBV10-3 and J is TRBJ2-6, with 7 nucleotides matching TRBD1. Germline-derived CDR1 and CDR2 are ENHRY and SYGVKD. V lost 5 bases and J lost 0; bases outside the gene matches: 7. This CDR3 is 17 amino acids long. CDR3 loop: CAISTGASVSGANVLTF. The CDR3, as DNA: TGTGCCATCAGTACAGGGGCCTCCGTCTCTGGGGCCAACGTCCTGACTTTC.

V is TRBV19 and J is TRBJ2-1, with 11 bases fitting TRBD2. The germline gives CDR1 LNHDA, CDR2 SQIVND (reference sequence). CDR3 length: 15 amino acids. Germline trimming cut 7 bases from V and 2 bases from J; bases unmatched to any gene: 4. CDR3 sequence (DNA): TGTGCCAGTATGAGGACTAGCGGGCCCTACAATGAGCAGTTCTTC. This gives the protein CASMRTSGPYNEQFF.

This clone has only a few counts. In DNA form, the CDR3 reads TGTGCCAGCAGTGCTAGGGGCCGTAGCAATCAGCCCCAGCATTTT. Translation gives CASSARGRSNQPQHF. V is TRBV2 and J is TRBJ1-5, with D possibly TRBD1 on 5 matching bases. Trimming cost V 4 bases and J 0 bases, with 10 bases left between them. Germline CDR1 and CDR2: SNHLY and FYNNEI. This CDR3 has 15 residues.

The rearrangement links TRBV13 to TRBJ2-7, with TRBD2 matching 7 bases. CDR3 length equals 15 residues. V shed 5 bases, J shed 4 bases, and the junction held 11 bases outside the gene matches. CDR1 is PRHDT, CDR2 FYEKMQ, per germline (reference sequence). The CDR3 here is CASSPRVGRLYEQYF. The CDR3 bases are TGTGCCAGCAGCCCCCGGGTCGGGAGGTTGTACGAGCAGTACTTC.

This clone has just a few counts. This sequence may be a read error, since a much larger clone differs from it by one base. The sample holds other DNA sequences that translate to the same CDR3. The chain uses TRBV7-2 and TRBJ2-5, with a tentative D call TRBD2 (7 bases). V lost 1 base and J lost 5, with 11 bases in between. The CDR3 has 14 amino acids. CDR1 and CDR2 from the germline V gene are SGHTA and FQGNSA. In DNA, the CDR3 is TGTGCCAGCAGCTTAGGGGGGGGGCGGGAGACCCAGTACTTC. This gives the protein CASSLGGGRETQYF.

The chain links TRBV7-2 to TRBJ2-3, with D tentatively TRBD2 (6 bases). Per the germline V gene, CDR1 is SGHTA and CDR2 is FQGNSA. The CDR3 is 14 amino acids. V lost 5 bases to trimming and J lost 2 bases, with 11 bases between them. DNA for the CDR3: TGTGCCAGCAGCCCGGGACTGCACACAGATACGCAGTATTTT. Translated: CASSPGLHTDTQYF.

This rearrangement joins TRBV30 to TRBJ1-1, with TRBD1 identical over 9 bases. Germline V gene lookup returns CDR1 GTSNPN and CDR2 SVGIG (reference sequence). This CDR3 has 18 amino acids. V was clipped by 2 bases and J by 0 bases; unmatched bases: 13. The CDR3 loop is CAWSPLGPGQGLNTEAFF. For the CDR3, the DNA is TGTGCCTGGAGTCCATTGGGGCCGGGACAGGGACTGAACACTGAAGCTTTCTTT.

In its sample, this clone was seen a few times. V usage is TRBV5-4 and J usage is TRBJ1-2; D unclear. The CDR3 length is 13 residues. Per germline, CDR1 SGHNT and CDR2 YYREEE (reference sequence). Trimming stripped 4 bases from V and 0 bases from J, with 7 bases between. Written as DNA, the CDR3 is TGTGCCAGCAGCAAAAGAACTAACTATGGCTACACCTTC. Protein product: CASSKRTNYGYTF.

This clone appeared a single time. V is TRBV11-2 and J is TRBJ2-5; no clear D. Germline CDR1 SGHAT, CDR2 FQNNGV. This CDR3 comprises 15 residues. Between the trimmed V and J ends, which lost 1 base and 2 bases, there was a span of 11 bases. The CDR3 DNA sequence: TGTGCCAGCAGCTTAGGGACGGTGGTTCAAGAGACCCAGTACTTC. Its protein is CASSLGTVVQETQYF.

This clone has just a few counts. This chain connects TRBV11-2 to TRBJ1-1; D remains ambiguous. Germline CDR1 is SGHAT and CDR2 is FQNNGV. Deletions cut 7 bases from V and 11 bases from J, with 14 bases between. This CDR3 region has 11 residues. CDR3 residues: CASMMGREAFF. Written as DNA, the CDR3 is TGTGCCAGCATGATGGGCCGCGAGGCTTTCTTT. The whole variable domain, filled in from reference TRBV11-2 and TRBJ1-1, reads EAGVAQSPRYKIIEKRQSVAFWCNPISGHATLYWYQQILGQGPKLLIQFQNNGVVDDSQLPKDRFSAERLKGVDSTLKIQPAKLEDSAVYLCASMMGREAFFGQGTRLTVV.

This sequence joins TRBV2 and TRBJ1-1, with 9 bases that match TRBD1. Germline CDR1 SNHLY, CDR2 FYNNEI. CDR3 size: 15 residues. Unmatched junction bases numbered 9, after V lost 6 bases and J lost 4 bases. The CDR3 loop is CASRTPGQGSTEAFF. CDR3 DNA: TGTGCCAGCAGGACCCCGGGACAGGGCTCCACTGAAGCTTTCTTT.

The sample holds a few counts of this clone. V usage is TRBV2 and J usage is TRBJ2-7; D tentatively reads TRBD1 or TRBD2 (6 bases each). This CDR3 has 14 residues. Germline CDR1 is SNHLY and CDR2 is FYNNEI. The V end was cut by 7 bases, the J end by 3 bases, with 16 bases between. This CDR3 is CASTTGRSLYEQYF. The CDR3 nucleotides read TGTGCCAGCACTACAGGGAGGTCCCTCTACGAGCAGTACTTC.

This clone was recorded many times. The chain combines TRBV2 with TRBJ2-3; D gene unclear. Germline values: CDR1 SNHLY, CDR2 FYNNEI. This CDR3 has 11 amino acids. Trimming took off 6 bases at V and 5 bases at J, with 6 bases between the two ends. The CDR3 reads CASRYQDTQYF. CDR3 DNA sequence: TGTGCCAGCAGATACCAAGATACGCAGTATTTT.

The chain's CDR3 is CASSYSMGGSGEQYF. As DNA, the CDR3 is TGTGCCAGCAGTTACTCGATGGGCGGGAGTGGCGAGCAGTACTTC. The chain couples TRBV6-6 to TRBJ2-7; 7 nucleotides align to TRBD2. This CDR3 comprises 15 residues. Germline assignment: CDR1 MNHNY and CDR2 SVGAGI (reference sequence). J gave up 6 bases and V 0 bases, and 8 bases lay outside the gene matches.

This clone was observed a few times. V usage is TRBV6-1 and J usage is TRBJ2-2, with no clear D. This CDR3 is 13 amino acids long. V dropped 10 bases and J dropped 4 bases, with 13 bases sitting between them. Germline CDR1 reads MNHNS; CDR2 reads SASEGT. The CDR3 loop reads CATGPRRTGELFF. The CDR3 DNA reads as TGTGCCACCGGACCCCGACGCACCGGGGAGCTGTTTTTT.

The CDR3 region has the DNA TGTGCCAGCAGTGAGAGACAGAAAAATCAGCCCCAGCATTTT. This translates into CASSERQKNQPQHF. This chain joins TRBV6-1 and TRBJ1-5; TRBD1 might be the D (5 bases). Germline values: CDR1 MNHNS, CDR2 SASEGT. The CDR3 contains 14 residues. Trimming removed 3 bases from V and 4 bases from J, with 10 bases in between.

This chain links TRBV28 with TRBJ2-5; 7 nucleotides agree with TRBD2. V trimming: 4 bases; J trimming: 5 bases; junction bases outside the gene matches: 13. The germline V gene has CDR1 MDHEN and CDR2 SYDVKM. The CDR3 is made up of 16 amino acids. The CDR3 sequence is CASSYVTGRRRETQYF. Written as DNA, the CDR3 is TGTGCCAGCAGTTACGTAACCGGGAGGAGACGGGAGACCCAGTACTTC.